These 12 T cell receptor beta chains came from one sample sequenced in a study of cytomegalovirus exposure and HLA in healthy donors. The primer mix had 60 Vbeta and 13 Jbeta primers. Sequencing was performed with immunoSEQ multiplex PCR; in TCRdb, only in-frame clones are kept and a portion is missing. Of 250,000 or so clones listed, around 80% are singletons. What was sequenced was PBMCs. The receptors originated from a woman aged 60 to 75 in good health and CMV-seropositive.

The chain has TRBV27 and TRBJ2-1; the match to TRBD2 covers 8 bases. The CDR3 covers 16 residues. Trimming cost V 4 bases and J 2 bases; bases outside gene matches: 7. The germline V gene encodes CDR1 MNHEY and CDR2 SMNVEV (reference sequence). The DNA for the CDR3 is TGTGCCAGCAGTTGGGGGAGCGGGAGCACCTACAATGAGCAGTTCTTC. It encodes CASSWGSGSTYNEQFF.

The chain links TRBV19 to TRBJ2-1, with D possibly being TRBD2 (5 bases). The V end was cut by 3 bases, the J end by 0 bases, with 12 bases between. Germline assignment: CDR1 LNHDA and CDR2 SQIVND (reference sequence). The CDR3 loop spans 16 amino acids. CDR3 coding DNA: TGTGCCAGTAGTATTCCCCGGGGAAGCTCCTACAATGAGCAGTTCTTC. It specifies CASSIPRGSSYNEQFF.

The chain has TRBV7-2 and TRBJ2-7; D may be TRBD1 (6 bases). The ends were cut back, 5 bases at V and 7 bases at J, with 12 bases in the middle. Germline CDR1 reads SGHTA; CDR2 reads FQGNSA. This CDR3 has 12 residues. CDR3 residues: CASSPRGKEQYF. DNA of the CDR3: TGTGCCAGCAGCCCGAGGGGGAAGGAGCAGTACTTC.

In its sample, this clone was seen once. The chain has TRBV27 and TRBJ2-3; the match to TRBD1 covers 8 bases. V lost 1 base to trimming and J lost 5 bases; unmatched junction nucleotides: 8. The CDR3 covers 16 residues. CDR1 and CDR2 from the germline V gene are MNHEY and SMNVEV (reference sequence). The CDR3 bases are TGTGCCAGCAGTTTATTGACAGGGGCGGTCGGAGATACGCAGTATTTT. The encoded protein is CASSLLTGAVGDTQYF.

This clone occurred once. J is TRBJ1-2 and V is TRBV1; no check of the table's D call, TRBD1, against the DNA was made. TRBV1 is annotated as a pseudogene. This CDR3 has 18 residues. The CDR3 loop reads CTSSQVAAGGEGNYGYTF. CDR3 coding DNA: TGCACCAGCAGCCAAGTCGCGGCAGGGGGCGAGGGTAACTATGGCTACACCTTC.

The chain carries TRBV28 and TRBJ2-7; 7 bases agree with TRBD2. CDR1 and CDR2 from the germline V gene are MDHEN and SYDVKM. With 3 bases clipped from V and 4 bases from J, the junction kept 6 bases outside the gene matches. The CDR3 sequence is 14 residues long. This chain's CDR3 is CASSLDLGGYEQYF. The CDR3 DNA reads TGTGCCAGCAGTTTGGACCTCGGGGGGTACGAGCAGTACTTC. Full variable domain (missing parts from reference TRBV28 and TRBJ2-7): DVKVTQSSRYLVKRTGEKVFLECVQDMDHENMFWYRQDPGLGLRLIYFSYDVKMKEKGDIPEGYSVSREKKERFSLILESASTNQTSMYLCASSLDLGGYEQYFGPGTRLTVT.

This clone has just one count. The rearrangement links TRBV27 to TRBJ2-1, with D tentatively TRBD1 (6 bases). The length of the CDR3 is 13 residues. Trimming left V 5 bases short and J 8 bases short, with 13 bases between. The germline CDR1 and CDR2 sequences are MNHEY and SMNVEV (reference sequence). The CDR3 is CASSLQGPDEQFF. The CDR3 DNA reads TGTGCCAGCAGTCTTCAGGGGCCGGATGAGCAGTTCTTC.

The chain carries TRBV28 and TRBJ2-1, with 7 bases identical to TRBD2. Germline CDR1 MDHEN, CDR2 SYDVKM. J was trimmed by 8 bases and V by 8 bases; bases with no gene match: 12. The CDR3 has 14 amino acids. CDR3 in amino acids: CASGTWGGLYEQFF. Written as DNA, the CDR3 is TGTGCCAGCGGAACTTGGGGGGGATTATATGAGCAGTTCTTC.

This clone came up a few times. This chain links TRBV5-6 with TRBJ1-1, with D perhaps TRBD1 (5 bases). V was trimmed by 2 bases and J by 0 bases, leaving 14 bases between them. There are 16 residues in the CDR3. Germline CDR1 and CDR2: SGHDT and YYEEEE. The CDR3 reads CASSFKTASMNTEAFF. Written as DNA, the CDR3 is TGTGCCAGCAGCTTTAAGACAGCCAGTATGAACACTGAAGCTTTCTTT. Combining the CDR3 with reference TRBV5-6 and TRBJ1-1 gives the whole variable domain DAGVTQSPTHLIKTRGQQVTLRCSPKSGHDTVSWYQQALGQGPQFIFQYYEEEERQRGNFPDRFSGHQFPNYSSELNVNALLLGDSALYLCASSFKTASMNTEAFFGQGTRLTVV.

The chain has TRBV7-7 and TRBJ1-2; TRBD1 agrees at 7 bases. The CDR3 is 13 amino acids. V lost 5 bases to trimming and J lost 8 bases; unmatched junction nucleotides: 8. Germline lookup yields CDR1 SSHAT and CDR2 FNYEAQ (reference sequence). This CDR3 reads CASSPIQGSGYTF. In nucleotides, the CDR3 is TGTGCCAGCAGCCCCATACAGGGGAGCGGCTACACCTTC.

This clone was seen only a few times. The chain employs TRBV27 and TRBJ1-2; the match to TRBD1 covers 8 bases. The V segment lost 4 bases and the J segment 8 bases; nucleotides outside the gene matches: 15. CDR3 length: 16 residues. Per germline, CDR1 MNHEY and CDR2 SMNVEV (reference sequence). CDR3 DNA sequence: TGTGCCAGCAGTTCACCCGGTCGGACAGGGATAGCGGGCTACACCTTC. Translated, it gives CASSSPGRTGIAGYTF.

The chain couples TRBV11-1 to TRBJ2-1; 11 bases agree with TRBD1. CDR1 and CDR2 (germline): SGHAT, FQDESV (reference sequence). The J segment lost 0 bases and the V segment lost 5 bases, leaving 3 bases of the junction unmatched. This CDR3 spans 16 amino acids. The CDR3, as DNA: TGTGCCAGCAGCCCGGGGACAGGGGGCTCCTACAATGAGCAGTTCTTC. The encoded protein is CASSPGTGGSYNEQFF.